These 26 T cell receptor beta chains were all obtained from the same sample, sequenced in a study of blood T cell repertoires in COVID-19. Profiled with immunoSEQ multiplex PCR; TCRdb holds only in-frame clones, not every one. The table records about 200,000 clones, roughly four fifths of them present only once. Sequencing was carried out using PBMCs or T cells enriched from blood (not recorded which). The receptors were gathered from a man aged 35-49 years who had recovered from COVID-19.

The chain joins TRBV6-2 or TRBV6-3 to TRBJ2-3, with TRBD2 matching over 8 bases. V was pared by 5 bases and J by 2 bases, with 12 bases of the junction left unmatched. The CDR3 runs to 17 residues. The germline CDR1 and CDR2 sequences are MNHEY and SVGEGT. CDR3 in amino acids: CASSTPLAGFFTDTQYF. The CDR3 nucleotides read TGTGCCAGCAGTACTCCCCTAGCGGGCTTTTTCACAGATACGCAGTATTTT.

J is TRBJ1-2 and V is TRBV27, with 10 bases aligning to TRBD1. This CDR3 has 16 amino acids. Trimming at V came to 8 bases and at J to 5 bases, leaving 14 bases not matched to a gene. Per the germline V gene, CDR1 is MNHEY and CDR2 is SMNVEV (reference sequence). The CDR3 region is CASGPRGTGALYGYTF. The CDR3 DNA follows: TGTGCCAGCGGCCCCCGGGGGACAGGGGCTCTTTATGGCTACACCTTC.

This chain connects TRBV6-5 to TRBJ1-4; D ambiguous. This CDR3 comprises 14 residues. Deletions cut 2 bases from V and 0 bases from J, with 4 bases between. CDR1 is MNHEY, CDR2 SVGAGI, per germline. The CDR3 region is CASSYRATNEKLFF. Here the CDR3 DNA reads TGTGCCAGCAGTTACAGAGCAACTAATGAAAAACTGTTTTTT.

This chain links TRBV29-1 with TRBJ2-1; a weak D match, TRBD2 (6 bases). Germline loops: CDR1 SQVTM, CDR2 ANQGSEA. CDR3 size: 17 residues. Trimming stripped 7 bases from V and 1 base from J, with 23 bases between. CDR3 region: CSAHTRLGGVSYNEQFF. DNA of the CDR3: TGCAGCGCCCACACCCGCCTGGGCGGGGTGTCCTACAATGAGCAGTTCTTC.

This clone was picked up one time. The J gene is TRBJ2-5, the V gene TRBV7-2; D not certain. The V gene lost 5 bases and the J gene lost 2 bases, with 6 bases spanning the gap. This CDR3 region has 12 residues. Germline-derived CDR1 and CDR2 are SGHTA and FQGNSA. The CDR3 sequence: CASSPFQETQYF. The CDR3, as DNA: TGTGCCAGCAGCCCTTTTCAAGAGACCCAGTACTTC.

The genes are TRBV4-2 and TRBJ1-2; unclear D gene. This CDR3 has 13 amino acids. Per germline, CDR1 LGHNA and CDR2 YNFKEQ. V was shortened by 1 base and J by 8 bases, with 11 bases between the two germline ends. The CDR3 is CASSQAGGAGYTF. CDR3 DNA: TGTGCCAGCAGCCAAGCCGGCGGAGCGGGCTACACCTTC.

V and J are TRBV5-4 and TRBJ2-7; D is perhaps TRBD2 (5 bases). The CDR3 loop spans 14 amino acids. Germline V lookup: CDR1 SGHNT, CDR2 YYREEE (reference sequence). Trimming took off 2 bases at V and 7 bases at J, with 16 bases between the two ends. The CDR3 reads CASSLGMRVEEQYV. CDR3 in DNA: TGTGCCAGCAGCTTAGGAATGAGGGTTGAGGAGCAGTACGTC.

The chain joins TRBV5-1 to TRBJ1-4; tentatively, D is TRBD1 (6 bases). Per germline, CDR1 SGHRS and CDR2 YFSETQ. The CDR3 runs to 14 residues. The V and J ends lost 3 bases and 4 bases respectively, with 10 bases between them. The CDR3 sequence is CASSSGTNNEKLFF. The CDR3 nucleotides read TGCGCCAGCAGCTCCGGGACAAATAATGAAAAACTGTTTTTT.

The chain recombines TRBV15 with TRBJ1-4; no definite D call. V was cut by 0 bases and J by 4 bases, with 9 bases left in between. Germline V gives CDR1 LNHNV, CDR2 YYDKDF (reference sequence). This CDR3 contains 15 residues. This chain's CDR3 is CATSRESGYNEKLFF. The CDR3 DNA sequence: TGTGCCACCAGCAGAGAGTCGGGGTATAATGAAAAACTGTTTTTT.

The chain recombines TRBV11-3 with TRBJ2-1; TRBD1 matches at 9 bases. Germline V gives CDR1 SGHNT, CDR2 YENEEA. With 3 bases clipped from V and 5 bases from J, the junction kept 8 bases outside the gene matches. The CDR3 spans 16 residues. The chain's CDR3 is CASSFFGTGPNNEQFF. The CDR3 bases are TGTGCCAGCAGCTTTTTCGGGACAGGGCCGAACAATGAGCAGTTCTTC.

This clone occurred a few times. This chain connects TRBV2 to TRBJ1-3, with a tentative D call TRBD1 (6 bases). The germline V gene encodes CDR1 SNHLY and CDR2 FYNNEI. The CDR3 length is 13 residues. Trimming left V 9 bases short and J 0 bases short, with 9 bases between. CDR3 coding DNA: TGTGCCAGTCGACAGGTCTCTGGAAACACCATATATTTT. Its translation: CASRQVSGNTIYF.

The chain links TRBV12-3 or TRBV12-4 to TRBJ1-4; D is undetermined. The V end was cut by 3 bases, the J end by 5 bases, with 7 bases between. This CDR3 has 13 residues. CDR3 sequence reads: CASSFVQNEKLFF. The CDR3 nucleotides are TGTGCCAGCAGTTTTGTACAAAATGAAAAACTGTTTTTT.

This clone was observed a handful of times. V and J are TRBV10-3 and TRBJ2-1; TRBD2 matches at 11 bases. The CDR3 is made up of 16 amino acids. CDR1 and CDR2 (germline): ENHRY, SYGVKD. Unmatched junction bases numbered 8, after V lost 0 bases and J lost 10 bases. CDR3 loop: CAISESLAGGSGEQFF. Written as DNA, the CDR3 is TGTGCCATCAGTGAGTCGCTAGCGGGAGGAAGCGGGGAGCAGTTCTTC.

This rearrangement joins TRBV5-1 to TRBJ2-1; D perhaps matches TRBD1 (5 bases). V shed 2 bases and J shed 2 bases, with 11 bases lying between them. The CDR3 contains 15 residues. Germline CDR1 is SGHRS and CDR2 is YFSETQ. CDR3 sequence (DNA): TGCGCCAGCAGCTTCACGGACAACGCCTACAATGAGCAGTTCTTC. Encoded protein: CASSFTDNAYNEQFF.

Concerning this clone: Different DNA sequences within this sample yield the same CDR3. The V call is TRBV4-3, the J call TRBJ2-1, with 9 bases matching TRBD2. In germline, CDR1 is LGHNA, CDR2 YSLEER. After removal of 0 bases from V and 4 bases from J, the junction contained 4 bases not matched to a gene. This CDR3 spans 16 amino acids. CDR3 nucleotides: TGCGCCAGCAGCCAAGAAGGGCTAGCGGGGTACAATGAGCAGTTCTTC. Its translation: CASSQEGLAGYNEQFF.

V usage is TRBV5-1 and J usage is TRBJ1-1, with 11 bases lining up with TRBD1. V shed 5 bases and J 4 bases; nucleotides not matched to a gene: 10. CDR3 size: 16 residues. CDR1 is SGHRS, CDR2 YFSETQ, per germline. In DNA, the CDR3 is TGCGCCAGCAGAACGCCCTCCGGGACAGGGGGCACTGAAGCTTTCTTT. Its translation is CASRTPSGTGGTEAFF.

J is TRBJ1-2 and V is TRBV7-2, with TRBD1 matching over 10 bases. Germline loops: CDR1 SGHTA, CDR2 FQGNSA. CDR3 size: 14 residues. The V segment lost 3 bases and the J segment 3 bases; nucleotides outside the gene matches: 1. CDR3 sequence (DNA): TGTGCCAGCAGCTTGGACAGGGGGGACTATGGCTACACCTTC. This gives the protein CASSLDRGDYGYTF.

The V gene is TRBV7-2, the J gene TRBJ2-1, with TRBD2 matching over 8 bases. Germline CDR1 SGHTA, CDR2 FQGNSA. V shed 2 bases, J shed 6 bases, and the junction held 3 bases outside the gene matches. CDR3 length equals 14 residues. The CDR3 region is CASSLYSGTNEQFF. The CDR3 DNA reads TGTGCCAGCAGCTTATATAGCGGGACCAATGAGCAGTTCTTC.

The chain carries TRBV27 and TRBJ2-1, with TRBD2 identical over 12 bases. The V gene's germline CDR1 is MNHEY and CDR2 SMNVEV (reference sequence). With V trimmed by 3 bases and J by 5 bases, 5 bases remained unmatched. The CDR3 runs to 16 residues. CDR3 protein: CASSFPTSGSDNEQFF. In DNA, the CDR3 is TGTGCCAGCAGTTTCCCGACTAGCGGGAGCGACAATGAGCAGTTCTTC.

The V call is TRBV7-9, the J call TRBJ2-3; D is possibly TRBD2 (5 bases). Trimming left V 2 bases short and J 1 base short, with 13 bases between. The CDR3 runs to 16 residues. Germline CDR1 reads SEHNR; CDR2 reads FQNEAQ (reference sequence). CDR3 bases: TGTGCCAGCAGCTTAAGTCTTGGGAGCGGCACAGATACGCAGTATTTT. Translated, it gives CASSLSLGSGTDTQYF.

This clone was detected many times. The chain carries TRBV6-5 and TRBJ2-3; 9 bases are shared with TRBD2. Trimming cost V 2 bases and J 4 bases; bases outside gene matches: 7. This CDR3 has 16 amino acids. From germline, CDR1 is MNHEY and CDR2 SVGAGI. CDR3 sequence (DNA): TGTGCCAGCAGTTACGGGGCGGGAGGGCCCTCAGATACGCAGTATTTT. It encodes CASSYGAGGPSDTQYF.

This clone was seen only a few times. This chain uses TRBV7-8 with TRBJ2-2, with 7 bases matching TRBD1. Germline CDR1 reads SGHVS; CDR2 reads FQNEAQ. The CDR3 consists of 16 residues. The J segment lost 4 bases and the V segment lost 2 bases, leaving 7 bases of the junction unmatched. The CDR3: CASSLLGQATTGELFF. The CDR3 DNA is TGTGCCAGCAGCTTACTCGGACAGGCTACCACCGGGGAGCTGTTTTTT.

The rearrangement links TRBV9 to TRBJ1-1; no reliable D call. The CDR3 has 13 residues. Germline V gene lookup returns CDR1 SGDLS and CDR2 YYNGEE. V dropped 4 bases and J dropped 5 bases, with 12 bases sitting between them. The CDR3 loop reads CASSRRTRTEAFF. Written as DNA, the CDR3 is TGTGCCAGCAGCCGACGTACCAGGACTGAAGCTTTCTTT. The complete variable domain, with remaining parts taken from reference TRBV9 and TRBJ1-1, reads DSGVTQTPKHLITATGQRVTLRCSPRSGDLSVYWYQQSLDQGLQFLIQYYNGEERAKGNILERFSAQQFPDLHSELNLSSLELGDSALYFCASSRRTRTEAFFGQGTRLTVV.

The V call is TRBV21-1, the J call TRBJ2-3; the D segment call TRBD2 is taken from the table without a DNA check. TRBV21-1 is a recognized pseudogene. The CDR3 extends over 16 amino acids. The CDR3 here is CASSKALAGGADTQYF. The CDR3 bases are TGTGCCAGCAGCAAAGCGCTGGCGGGAGGCGCAGATACGCAGTATTTT.

The CDR3: CATQATNQPQHF. In DNA form, the CDR3 reads TGTGCCACACAAGCGACGAATCAGCCCCAGCATTTT. The chain links TRBV9 to TRBJ1-5; D uncertain. The V and J ends lost 9 bases and 4 bases respectively, with 11 bases between them. Germline V lookup: CDR1 SGDLS, CDR2 YYNGEE. CDR3 length: 12 residues.

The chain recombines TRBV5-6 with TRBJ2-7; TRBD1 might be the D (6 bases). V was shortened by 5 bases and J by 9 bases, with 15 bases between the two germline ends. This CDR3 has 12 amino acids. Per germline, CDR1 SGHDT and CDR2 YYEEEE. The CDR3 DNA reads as TGTGCCAGCAGTCGGGACATCGGGGTGCAGTACTTC. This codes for CASSRDIGVQYF. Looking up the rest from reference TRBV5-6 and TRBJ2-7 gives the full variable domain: DAGVTQSPTHLIKTRGQQVTLRCSPKSGHDTVSWYQQALGQGPQFIFQYYEEEERQRGNFPDRFSGHQFPNYSSELNVNALLLGDSALYLCASSRDIGVQYFGPGTRLTVT.